This T cell receptor (beta chain) derives from a study of Ad26.COV2.S vaccination and SARS-CoV-2 variants. TCRdb's table, derived via immunoSEQ multiplex PCR, lists solely in-frame clones and lacks some. The sample consists of approximately 240,000 clones, more than 75% of them appearing once. Treatment specified: about 20 received Ad26.COV2.S at low or high dose, single or two shots; 5 received placebo; per-sample allocation not given. Day 63 after the first injection of vaccine or placebo was the sampling time. The CDR3 is 12 amino acids. The ends lost 4 bases at V and 6 bases at J; junction bases unmatched: 4. Germline loops: CDR1 GTSNPN, CDR2 SVGIG (reference sequence).

The receptor was derived from a person aged 18-60 years who received the Ad26.COV2.S COVID-19 vaccine or a placebo. This sequence joins TRBV30 and TRBJ1-1, with TRBD1 matching over 8 bases. Sequenced material: peripheral blood, taken in a trial of Ad26.COV2.S vaccine versus placebo. In DNA form, the CDR3 reads TGTGCCTGGATCAGGGGGCCGGCTGAAGCTTTCTTT. The encoded protein is CAWIRGPAEAFF.